The clone carrying this TCR beta chain was counted at least ten times. Its antigen is unknown. Quantitative 5'-RACE was performed with molecular barcodes, and it yielded the TCR beta libraries. TCRdb re-called the 5' RACE reads through MiXCR, storing one row per CDR3 protein. The sample lists 450,000 to 550,000 distinct CDR3 sequences, about 5.4% seen once, with 3% to 4.5% in the top ten. This specimen comes from a study of CD8 T cells in ankylosing spondylitis. Study observations and caveats: Reportedly, matched ankylosing spondylitis synovial fluid was significantly enriched for disease-linked clones. Disease-linked clones proved CD8+ and comparatively uncommon in peripheral blood. Seemingly characteristic of ankylosing spondylitis blood was a TCR beta motif consisting of about 8 highly homologous variants. Before this, some motif variants had been reported in reactive arthritis synovial fluid and blood.

Unmatched junction bases numbered 6, after V lost 4 bases and J lost 4 bases. This CDR3 comprises 14 residues. Germline lookup yields CDR1 SGDLS and CDR2 YYNGEE. Sample: blood, either unsorted or a sorted T cell fraction (not recorded which). The genes are TRBV9 and TRBJ1-2; 8 bases align to TRBD1. The receptor's source is a male donor with ankylosing spondylitis. Here the CDR3 DNA reads TGTGCCAGCAGCCCCACCGGGACAGGCTATGGCTACACCTTC. Translating gives CASSPTGTGYGYTF.